These 27 T cell receptor beta chains originate from one sample sequenced in a study of T cell responses to AZD1222 COVID-19 vaccine. Clones were sequenced by immunoSEQ multiplex PCR, and TCRdb holds only the in-frame ones, with some missing. The table shows 66,000 or so clones, with about four fifths occurring only once. The sequences come from peripheral blood, collected on day 0 of MenACWY control vaccination. The source of these receptors is an adult in good health.

The CDR3 loop reads CASSYSSAGHEQYF. The CDR3 DNA follows: TGTGCCAGCAGTTACAGTTCGGCGGGCCACGAGCAGTACTTC. The chain uses TRBV6-5 and TRBJ2-7; D might be TRBD2 (5 bases). Germline V gene lookup returns CDR1 MNHEY and CDR2 SVGAGI. V lost 2 bases, J lost 5 bases, and 13 bases lay in between. This CDR3 is 14 amino acids long.

The rearrangement uses TRBV30 and TRBJ1-1; TRBD1 matches at 8 bases. The CDR3 sequence is 17 residues long. Germline CDR1 and CDR2: GTSNPN and SVGIG (reference sequence). Losses at the gene ends were 2 bases for V and 1 base for J; bases not matched to a gene: 12. The CDR3 region is CAWSRRATGAGNTEAFF. The CDR3 bases are TGTGCCTGGAGTAGAAGAGCGACAGGGGCAGGGAACACTGAAGCTTTCTTT.

The genes are TRBV28 and TRBJ2-1, with D perhaps matching TRBD2 (6 bases). Germline V lookup: CDR1 MDHEN, CDR2 SYDVKM. Trimming took off 1 base at V and 4 bases at J, with 11 bases between the two ends. The CDR3 runs to 15 residues. The CDR3 protein is CASSLYGSVYNEQFF. The CDR3 region has the DNA TGTGCCAGCAGTTTATACGGGAGCGTTTACAATGAGCAGTTCTTC.

The chain joins TRBV7-2 to TRBJ2-1; D is uncertain. V dropped 2 bases and J dropped 2 bases, with 10 bases sitting between them. The CDR3 totals 15 residues. Germline CDR1 is SGHTA and CDR2 is FQGNSA. In DNA form, the CDR3 reads TGTGCCAGCAGCTTAAGCCAGGTGGCCTACAATGAGCAGTTCTTC. Translation gives CASSLSQVAYNEQFF.

The chain carries TRBV10-1 and TRBJ1-4, with 8 bases fitting TRBD1. This CDR3 has 16 amino acids. The V gene end was trimmed by 6 bases and the J gene end by 1 base; junction bases not matched to a gene: 7. CDR1 and CDR2 (germline): WNHNN, SYGVQD (reference sequence). As DNA, the CDR3 is TGCGCCAGCAGAGACGATGACAGGGGAACTAATGAAAAACTGTTTTTT. Translation: CASRDDDRGTNEKLFF.

This clone was detected only a few times. Different DNA sequences within this sample yield the same CDR3. This chain connects TRBV5-4 to TRBJ1-2, with D perhaps TRBD1 (6 bases). V gave up 0 bases and J gave up 6 bases, with 9 bases separating them. This CDR3 region has 13 residues. From germline, CDR1 is SGHNT and CDR2 YYREEE (reference sequence). The CDR3 region is CASSLDRVDGYTF. The CDR3 DNA reads TGTGCCAGCAGCTTGGACAGGGTGGATGGCTACACCTTC.

Sample share makes this clone medium-sized. Here the CDR3 DNA reads TGTGCCAGCAGCCTGGGACAGTCCGGCACTGAAGCTTTCTTT. This translates into CASSLGQSGTEAFF. This chain links TRBV5-6 with TRBJ1-1; 7 positions match TRBD1. The J segment lost 4 bases and the V segment lost 4 bases, leaving 7 bases of the junction unmatched. The CDR3 consists of 14 residues. In germline, CDR1 is SGHDT, CDR2 YYEEEE.

J is TRBJ1-3 and V is TRBV19, with no clear D. The CDR3 is made up of 14 amino acids. Between the trimmed V and J ends, which lost 6 bases and 2 bases, there was a span of 11 bases. The V gene's germline CDR1 is LNHDA and CDR2 SQIVND (reference sequence). DNA of the CDR3: TGTGCCAGTAGACGAGAGGCAACTGGAAACACCATATATTTT. This encodes CASRREATGNTIYF.

CDR3 in DNA: TGTGCCAGTAGTCAAGTTCTCAGCTCCTACGAGCAGTACTTC. Its translation is CASSQVLSSYEQYF. The J gene is TRBJ2-7, the V gene TRBV19, with D unresolved. This CDR3 contains 14 residues. Germline V CDR1 and CDR2: LNHDA, SQIVND (reference sequence). V was shortened by 5 bases and J by 0 bases, with 11 bases between the two germline ends.

This clone was recorded a few times. In the same sample, other DNA sequences code for this CDR3. The rearrangement links TRBV7-9 to TRBJ2-7; D is uncertain. CDR1 and CDR2 (germline): SEHNR, FQNEAQ (reference sequence). The CDR3 contains 13 residues. Trimming cost V 5 bases and J 4 bases, with 12 bases left between them. CDR3: CASSPYPPYEQYF. The CDR3, as DNA: TGTGCCAGCAGCCCCTACCCCCCTTACGAGCAGTACTTC.

The chain is built from TRBV5-1 and TRBJ1-2; D is undetermined. The germline gives CDR1 SGHRS, CDR2 YFSETQ. The CDR3 consists of 14 residues. V was clipped by 4 bases and J by 2 bases, with 12 bases between them. In DNA form, the CDR3 reads TGCGCCAGCAGCCCCCAGTCGGGGAACTATGGCTACACCTTC. This translates into CASSPQSGNYGYTF.

The V gene is TRBV5-1, the J gene TRBJ1-1; 7 bases agree with TRBD1. V dropped 0 bases and J dropped 0; count of bases not matched to a gene: 2. The germline V gene has CDR1 SGHRS and CDR2 YFSETQ. This CDR3 is 15 amino acids long. Written as DNA, the CDR3 is TGCGCCAGCAGCTTGGCCGGGACAGTGAACACTGAAGCTTTCTTT. Protein sequence: CASSLAGTVNTEAFF.

This chain uses TRBV7-2 with TRBJ2-2; 7 bases are shared with TRBD1. The CDR3 sequence is 15 residues long. With V trimmed by 6 bases and J by 7 bases, 11 bases remained unmatched. Germline CDR1 reads SGHTA; CDR2 reads FQGNSA. The CDR3 DNA follows: TGTGCCAGCAGTCCCCGAGGGGGCGCCGGCGGGGAGCTGTTTTTT. It specifies CASSPRGGAGGELFF.

The chain is built from TRBV9 and TRBJ2-1; TRBD1 aligns across 7 bases. Germline loops: CDR1 SGDLS, CDR2 YYNGEE. Germline trimming cut 0 bases from V and 8 bases from J; bases unmatched to any gene: 8. This CDR3 has 15 residues. The CDR3 region is CASSVGVTGYDEQFF. The CDR3 region has the DNA TGTGCCAGCAGCGTAGGCGTGACAGGGTACGATGAGCAGTTCTTC.

This clone has at least ten counts. The same CDR3 also results from other DNA sequences found in this sample. The V call is TRBV5-1, the J call TRBJ2-6, with unresolved D. Germline assignment: CDR1 SGHRS and CDR2 YFSETQ. The CDR3 extends over 15 amino acids. Trimming shortened V by 0 bases and J by 0 bases, and 4 bases separated the two germline ends. CDR3 bases: TGCGCCAGCAGCTTGGGAAGCTCTGGGGCCAACGTCCTGACTTTC. Its translation: CASSLGSSGANVLTF.

This clone came up once. The rearrangement uses TRBV6-6 and TRBJ1-5; tentatively, D is TRBD1 (5 bases). This CDR3 has 17 residues. V dropped 7 bases and J dropped 0 bases, with 19 bases sitting between them. CDR1 is MNHNY and CDR2 is SVGAGI in the germline V gene (reference sequence). This CDR3 reads CASIREKGLSSNQPQHF. Written as DNA, the CDR3 is TGTGCCAGCATTCGGGAAAAGGGACTGTCTAGCAATCAGCCCCAGCATTTT.

The chain employs TRBV4-3 and TRBJ1-1, with D perhaps TRBD1 (5 bases). The CDR3 is 15 amino acids. Looked up from germline, CDR1 is LGHNA and CDR2 is YSLEER. V lost 3 bases and J lost 10, with 21 bases in between. For the CDR3, the DNA is TGCGCCAGCAGCCATGACTTAGGGACCGCCCAGGGAGCTTTCTTT. Residues: CASSHDLGTAQGAFF.

The genes are TRBV5-5 and TRBJ2-5; D ambiguous. The V and J ends lost 4 bases and 2 bases respectively, with 9 bases between them. Per the germline V gene, CDR1 is SGHKS and CDR2 is YYEKEE (reference sequence). The CDR3 has 13 residues. The CDR3 here is CASSHGRQETQYF. CDR3 nucleotide sequence: TGTGCCAGCAGCCACGGACGGCAAGAGACCCAGTACTTC.

A single count supports this clone. The genes are TRBV7-9 and TRBJ2-6; D tentatively reads TRBD1 or TRBD2 (5 bases each). CDR1 is SEHNR and CDR2 is FQNEAQ in the germline V gene (reference sequence). CDR3 length equals 18 residues. The V end lost 5 bases, the J end lost 1 base, and 18 bases lay between the germline ends. CDR3 residues: CASSGPGPRRSGANVLTF. Here the CDR3 DNA reads TGTGCCAGCAGCGGACCGGGACCTAGGAGGTCTGGGGCCAACGTCCTGACTTTC.

CDR3: CASIRMGGTEAFF. The CDR3, as DNA: TGTGCCAGTATCCGGATGGGGGGCACTGAAGCTTTCTTT. The chain joins TRBV19 to TRBJ1-1; tentatively, D is TRBD1 (5 bases). The length of the CDR3 is 13 residues. The V end lost 7 bases, the J end lost 4 bases, and 13 bases lay between the germline ends. The germline CDR1 and CDR2 sequences are LNHDA and SQIVND (reference sequence).

V and J are TRBV7-9 and TRBJ2-1, with D perhaps assigned TRBD1 or TRBD2 (5 bases each). CDR1 is SEHNR and CDR2 is FQNEAQ in the germline V gene (reference sequence). V gave up 5 bases and J gave up 7 bases, with 15 bases separating them. This CDR3 spans 14 amino acids. Here the CDR3 reads CASSPRDASNEQFF. The DNA of the CDR3 is TGTGCCAGCAGCCCCCGGGACGCGTCTAATGAGCAGTTCTTC.

CDR3 sequence: CASSLLPTGEAFF. CDR3 sequence (DNA): TGTGCCAGCAGCCTGCTACCAACTGGAGAAGCTTTCTTT. The rearrangement uses TRBV3-1 (or the pseudogene TRBV3-2) and TRBJ1-1; D unclear. V lost 4 bases and J 8 bases, leaving 14 bases between the germline ends. Germline loops: CDR1 LGHDT, CDR2 YNNKEL (reference sequence). The CDR3 extends over 13 amino acids.

This chain uses TRBV10-2 with TRBJ2-3, with 9 bases identical to TRBD2. This CDR3 comprises 16 residues. Trimming at V came to 8 bases and at J to 6 bases, leaving 15 bases not matched to a gene. In germline, CDR1 is WSHSY, CDR2 SAAADI. CDR3 DNA: TGCGCCAGCTCCCTCCTTACTGGCGGGAGGGGTGATACGCAGTATTTT. Translated, it gives CASSLLTGGRGDTQYF.

This sequence joins TRBV7-8 and TRBJ2-7; 10 bases map to TRBD1. V lost 5 bases, J lost 0 bases, and 4 bases stayed unmatched. Germline V gene data show CDR1 as SGHVS and CDR2 as FQNEAQ. This CDR3 is built from 15 residues. The CDR3 region has the DNA TGTGCCAGCAGCGGGCGGACAGGGGGCTCCTACGAGCAGTACTTC. It yields the protein CASSGRTGGSYEQYF.

The chain carries TRBV2 and TRBJ1-1, with 9 bases aligning to TRBD1. Germline V gene sequence: CDR1 SNHLY, CDR2 FYNNEI. Trimming took 6 bases from V and 3 from J; bases not matched to a gene: 11. The CDR3 loop spans 16 amino acids. The CDR3 reads CASRKDRGNVDTEAFF. The CDR3 DNA is TGTGCCAGCAGGAAGGACAGGGGAAACGTTGACACTGAAGCTTTCTTT.

In DNA form, the CDR3 reads TGCGCCAGCAGCCAAGGGGCATCGACAGGGGGTAATTCACCCCTCCACTTT. Translating it yields CASSQGASTGGNSPLHF. The chain links TRBV4-3 to TRBJ1-6, with 9 nucleotides matching TRBD1. This CDR3 has 17 amino acids. Germline V lookup: CDR1 LGHNA, CDR2 YSLEER. J was trimmed by 6 bases and V by 1 base; bases with no gene match: 7.

This rearrangement joins TRBV6-5 to TRBJ1-1; perhaps TRBD1 as D (6 bases). From germline, CDR1 is MNHEY and CDR2 SVGAGI. Trimming removed 6 bases at V and 4 bases at J, with 15 bases between. This CDR3 spans 14 amino acids. CDR3 in amino acids: CASRPRGAGTEAFF. The CDR3 bases are TGTGCCAGCAGACCAAGGGGGGCTGGCACTGAAGCTTTCTTT.